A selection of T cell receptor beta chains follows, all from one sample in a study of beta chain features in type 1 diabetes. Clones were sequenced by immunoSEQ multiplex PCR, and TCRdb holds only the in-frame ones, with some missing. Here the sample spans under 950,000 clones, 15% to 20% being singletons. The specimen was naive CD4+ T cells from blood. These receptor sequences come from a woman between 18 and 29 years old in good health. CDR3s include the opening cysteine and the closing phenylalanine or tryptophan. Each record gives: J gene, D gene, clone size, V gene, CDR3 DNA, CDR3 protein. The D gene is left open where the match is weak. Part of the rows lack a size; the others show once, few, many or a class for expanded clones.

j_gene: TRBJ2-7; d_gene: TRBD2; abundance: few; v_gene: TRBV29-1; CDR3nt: TGCAGCGTTGGGACTAGCGGATCCTACGAGCAGTACTTC; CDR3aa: CSVGTSGSYEQYF
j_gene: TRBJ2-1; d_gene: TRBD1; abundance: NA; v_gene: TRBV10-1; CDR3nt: TGCGCCAGCAGTTCCGGGACAGGGGGCAATGAGCAGTTCTTC; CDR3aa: CASSSGTGGNEQFF
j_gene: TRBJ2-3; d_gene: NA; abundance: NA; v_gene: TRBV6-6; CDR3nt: TGTGCCAGCAGATCCGGGACTAGCACAGATACGCAGTATTTT; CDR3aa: CASRSGTSTDTQYF
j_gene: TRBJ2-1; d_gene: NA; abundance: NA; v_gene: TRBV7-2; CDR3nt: TGTGCCAGCAGCCCCTTTAGAATGGGCAATGAGCAGTTCTTC; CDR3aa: CASSPFRMGNEQFF
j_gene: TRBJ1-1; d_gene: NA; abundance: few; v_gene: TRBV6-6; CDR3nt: TGTGCCAGCAGTTACGGGACCATGAACACTGAAGCTTTCTTT; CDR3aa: CASSYGTMNTEAFF
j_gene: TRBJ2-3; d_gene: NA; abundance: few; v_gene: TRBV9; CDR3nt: TGTGCCAGCAGCCTTACCCATCGGGATACGCAGTATTTT; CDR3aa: CASSLTHRDTQYF
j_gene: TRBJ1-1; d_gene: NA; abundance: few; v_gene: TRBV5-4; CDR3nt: TGTGCCAGCAGCTTGGCGGGGATGGGCACAACTTTCTTT; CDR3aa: CASSLAGMGTTFF
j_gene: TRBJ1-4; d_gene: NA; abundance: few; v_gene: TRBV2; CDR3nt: TGTGCCAGCAAGGACGGAGTCGGTAATGAAAAACTGTTTTTT; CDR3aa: CASKDGVGNEKLFF
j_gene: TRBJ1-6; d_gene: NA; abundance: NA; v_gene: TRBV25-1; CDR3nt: TGTGCCAGCAGGACCTTGGGACCCAGTTCACCCCTCCACTTT; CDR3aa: CASRTLGPSSPLHF
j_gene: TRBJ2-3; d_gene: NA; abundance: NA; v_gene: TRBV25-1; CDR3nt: TGTGCCAGCAGGGCCTCAGGCACAGATACGCAGTATTTT; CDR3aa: CASRASGTDTQYF
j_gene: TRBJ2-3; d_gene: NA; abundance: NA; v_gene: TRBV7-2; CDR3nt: TGTGCCAGCAGCTTAGGAATTGGCAGCACAGATACGCAGTATTTT; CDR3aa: CASSLGIGSTDTQYF
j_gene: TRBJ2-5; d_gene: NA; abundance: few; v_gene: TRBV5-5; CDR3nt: TGTGCCAGCACCACATGGCCGGCACAAGAGACCCAGTACTTC; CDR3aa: CASTTWPAQETQYF
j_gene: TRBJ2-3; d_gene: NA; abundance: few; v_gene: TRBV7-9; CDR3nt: TGTGCCAGCAGCTTATGGCAAAATACGCAGTATTTT; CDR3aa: CASSLWQNTQYF
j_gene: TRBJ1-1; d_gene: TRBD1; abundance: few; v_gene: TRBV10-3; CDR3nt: TGTGCCATCAGTGAGTCCCGGGTGACAGGGACTGACACTGAAGCTTTCTTT; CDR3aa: CAISESRVTGTDTEAFF
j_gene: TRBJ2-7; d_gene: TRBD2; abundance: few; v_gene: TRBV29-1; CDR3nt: TGCAGCGTTGTCTTCGCTATCGGGGGGTCGAACTACGAGCAGTACTTC; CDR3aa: CSVVFAIGGSNYEQYF
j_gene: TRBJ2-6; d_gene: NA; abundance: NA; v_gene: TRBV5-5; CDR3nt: TGTGCCAGCAGCCGCGGGCCCCTATACTCTGGGGCCAACGTCCTGACTTTC; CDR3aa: CASSRGPLYSGANVLTF
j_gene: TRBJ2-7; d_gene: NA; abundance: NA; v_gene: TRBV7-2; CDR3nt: TGTGCCAGCAGCTACGCCCCTCCGGGAGTCTTGGGCGAGCAGTACTTC; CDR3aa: CASSYAPPGVLGEQYF
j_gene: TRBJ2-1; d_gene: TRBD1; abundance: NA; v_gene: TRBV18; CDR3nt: TGTGCCAGCTCACCACGAGACAGGGACAATGAGCAGTTCTTC; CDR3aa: CASSPRDRDNEQFF
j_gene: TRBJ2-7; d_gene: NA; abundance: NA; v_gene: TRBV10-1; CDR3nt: TGCGCCAGCAGTGACCCGGGGGCCTACGAGCAGTACTTC; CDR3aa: CASSDPGAYEQYF
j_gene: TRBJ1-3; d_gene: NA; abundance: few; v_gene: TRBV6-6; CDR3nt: TGTGCCAGCAGTTACAAGGGAACTATTGGAAACACCATATATTTT; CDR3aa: CASSYKGTIGNTIYF
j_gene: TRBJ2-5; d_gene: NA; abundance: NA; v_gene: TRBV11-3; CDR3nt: TGTGCCAGCAGCACCCACAGACAAGAGACCCAGTACTTC; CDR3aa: CASSTHRQETQYF
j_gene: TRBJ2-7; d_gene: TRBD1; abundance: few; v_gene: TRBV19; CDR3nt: TGTGCCAGTAGTATAGGACAGGGAGACGAGCAGTACTTC; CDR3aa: CASSIGQGDEQYF
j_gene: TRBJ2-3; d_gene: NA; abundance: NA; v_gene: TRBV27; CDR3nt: TGTGCCAGCAGTTTTTTAGATACGCAGTATTTT; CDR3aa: CASSFLDTQYF
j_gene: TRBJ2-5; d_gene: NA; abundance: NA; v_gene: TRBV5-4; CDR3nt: TGTGCCAGCAGCTTGGCTTCGGGAGTCGGCCAAGAGACCCAGTACTTC; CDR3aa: CASSLASGVGQETQYF
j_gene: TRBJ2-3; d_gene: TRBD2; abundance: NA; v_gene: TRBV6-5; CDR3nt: TGTGCCAGCAGTTACGGCGGGAGGTCCACAGATACGCAGTATTTT; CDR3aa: CASSYGGRSTDTQYF
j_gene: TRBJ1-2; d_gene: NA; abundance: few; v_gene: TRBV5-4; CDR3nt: TGTGCCAGCAGCTTTAGTCTACATGGCTACACCTTC; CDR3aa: CASSFSLHGYTF
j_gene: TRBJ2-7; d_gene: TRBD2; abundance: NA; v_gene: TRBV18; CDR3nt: TGTGCCAGCTCACCACTCAGACCGGGACTAGCGGGAGCGTACGAGCAGTACTTC; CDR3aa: CASSPLRPGLAGAYEQYF
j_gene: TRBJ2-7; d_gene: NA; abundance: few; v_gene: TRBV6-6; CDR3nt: TGTGCCAGCCAGGCGGCAGGGCGCGAGCAGTACTTC; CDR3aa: CASQAAGREQYF
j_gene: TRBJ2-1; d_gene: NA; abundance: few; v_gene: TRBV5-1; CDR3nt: TGCGCCAGCAGCTCAGCAGTAGGGGCCAATGAGCAGTTCTTC; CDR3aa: CASSSAVGANEQFF
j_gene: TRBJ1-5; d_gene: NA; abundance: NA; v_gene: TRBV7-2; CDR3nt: TGTGCCAGCAGCTTAGCGTGGGGGGCATACGGTCAGCCCCAGCATTTT; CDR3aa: CASSLAWGAYGQPQHF
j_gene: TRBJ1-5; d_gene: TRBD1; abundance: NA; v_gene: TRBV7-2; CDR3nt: TGTGCCAGCAGCCACAGGGGAGGAGAGCCCCAGCATTTT; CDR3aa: CASSHRGGEPQHF
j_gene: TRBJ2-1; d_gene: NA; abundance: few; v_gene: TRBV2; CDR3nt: TGTGCCAGCAGGGCTTTGCAGCCTAACAAGCAGTTCTTC; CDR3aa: CASRALQPNKQFF
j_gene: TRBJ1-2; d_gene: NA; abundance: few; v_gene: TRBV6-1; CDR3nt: TGTGCCATTGACTCAGGGGCCTTGAACTATGGCTACACCTTC; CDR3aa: CAIDSGALNYGYTF
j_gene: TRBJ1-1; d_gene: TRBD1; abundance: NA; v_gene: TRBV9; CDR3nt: TGTGCCAGCAGCATTGGACAGGTTAACACTGAAGCTTTCTTT; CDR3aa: CASSIGQVNTEAFF
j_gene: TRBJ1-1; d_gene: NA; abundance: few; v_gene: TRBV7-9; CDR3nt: TGTGCCAGCAGCTTACTACAGGGGAACACTGAAGCTTTCTTT; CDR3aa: CASSLLQGNTEAFF
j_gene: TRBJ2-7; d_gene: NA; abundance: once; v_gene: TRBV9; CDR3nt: TGTGCCAGCAGCGTGGACAGTAATAGGTACGAGCAGTACTTC; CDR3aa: CASSVDSNRYEQYF
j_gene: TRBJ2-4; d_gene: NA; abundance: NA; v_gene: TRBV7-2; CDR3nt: TGTGCCAGCAGCCCCGTGGGGGCTCCCAAAAACATTCAGTACTTC; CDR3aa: CASSPVGAPKNIQYF
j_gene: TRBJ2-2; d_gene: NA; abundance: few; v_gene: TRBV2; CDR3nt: TGTGCCAGCAGTGTTCTGAACACCGGGGAGCTGTTTTTT; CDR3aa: CASSVLNTGELFF
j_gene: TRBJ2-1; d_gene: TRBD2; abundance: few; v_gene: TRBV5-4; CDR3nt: TGTGCCAGCAGCTTGAACTTGGGGACTAAGCGCTACAATGAGCAGTTCTTC; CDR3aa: CASSLNLGTKRYNEQFF
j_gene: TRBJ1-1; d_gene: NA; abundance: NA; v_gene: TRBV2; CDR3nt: TGTGCCAGCAGTGAAGCGCTGGTGAACACTGAAGCTTTCTTT; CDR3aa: CASSEALVNTEAFF
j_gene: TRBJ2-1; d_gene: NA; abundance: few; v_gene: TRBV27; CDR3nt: TGTGCCAGCAGTTTAGTTGGTGTGGCCGGCAATGAGCAGTTCTTC; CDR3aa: CASSLVGVAGNEQFF
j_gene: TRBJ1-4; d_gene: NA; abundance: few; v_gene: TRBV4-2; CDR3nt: TGTGCCAGCAGCCAAGAGATCGCAGGGTGGGCGTCAAATGAAAAACTGTTTTTT; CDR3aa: CASSQEIAGWASNEKLFF
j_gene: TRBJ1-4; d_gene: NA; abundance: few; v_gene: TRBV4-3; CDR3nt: TGCGCCAGCAGCCAATCCGGGACTGCGGATGAAAAACTGTTTTTT; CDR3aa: CASSQSGTADEKLFF
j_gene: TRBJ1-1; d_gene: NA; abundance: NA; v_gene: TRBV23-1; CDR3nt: TGCGCCAGCAGTCTAGAGGGAAGGAACACTGAAGCTTTCTTT; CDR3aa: CASSLEGRNTEAFF
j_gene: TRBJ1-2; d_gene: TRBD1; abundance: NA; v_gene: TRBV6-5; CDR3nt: TGTGCCAGCACCTACTCTGGGACAGGGTCATCTGGCTACACCTTC; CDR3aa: CASTYSGTGSSGYTF
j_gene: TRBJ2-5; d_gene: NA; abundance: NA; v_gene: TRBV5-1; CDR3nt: TGCGCCAGCAGCTTGGTCCAAGGGGCCCACCAAGAGACCCAGTACTTC; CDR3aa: CASSLVQGAHQETQYF
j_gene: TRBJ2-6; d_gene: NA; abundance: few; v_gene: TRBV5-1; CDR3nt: TGCGCCAGCAGCGGCGACGCTTCCTCTGGGGCCAACGTCCTGACTTTC; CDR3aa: CASSGDASSGANVLTF
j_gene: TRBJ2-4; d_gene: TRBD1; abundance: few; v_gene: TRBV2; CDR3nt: TGTGCCAGCAGTGAATCCCCCAGGGGGAACATTCAGTACTTC; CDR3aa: CASSESPRGNIQYF
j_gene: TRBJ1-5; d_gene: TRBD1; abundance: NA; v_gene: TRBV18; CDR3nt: TGTGCCAGCTCACGGGACAGAAATCAGCCCCAGCATTTT; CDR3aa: CASSRDRNQPQHF